The clone carrying this T cell receptor beta chain was observed at least ten times. No antigen is known for it. A single record per CDR3 protein comes from TCRdb applying MiXCR to the multiplex PCR reads. The table has about 22,000 distinct CDR3 sequences, roughly 58% seen once. The data belong to a study of breast tumors, draining lymph nodes, adjacent tissues. The study's findings and limits: Most tumor T cells seemingly derive from lymph node, then expand in tumor.

This CDR3 comprises 16 residues. Germline lookup yields CDR1 MDHEN and CDR2 SYDVKM. V trimming: 4 bases; J trimming: 2 bases; junction bases outside the gene matches: 9. The rearrangement uses TRBV28 and TRBJ2-7, with 9 bases matching TRBD1. This clonotype was sampled from a female donor with breast cancer. Some clones in this sample may be carry-over from other donors' samples. The sample consisted of breast tumor tissue. In nucleotides, the CDR3 is TGTGCCAGCAGTTCAACCGCCGGGACAGGGACCTACGAGCAGTACTTC. It specifies CASSSTAGTGTYEQYF. Using reference TRBV28 and TRBJ2-7 for the parts outside the CDR3, the full variable domain is DVKVTQSSRYLVKRTGEKVFLECVQDMDHENMFWYRQDPGLGLRLIYFSYDVKMKEKGDIPEGYSVSREKKERFSLILESASTNQTSMYLCASSSTAGTGTYEQYFGPGTRLTVT.